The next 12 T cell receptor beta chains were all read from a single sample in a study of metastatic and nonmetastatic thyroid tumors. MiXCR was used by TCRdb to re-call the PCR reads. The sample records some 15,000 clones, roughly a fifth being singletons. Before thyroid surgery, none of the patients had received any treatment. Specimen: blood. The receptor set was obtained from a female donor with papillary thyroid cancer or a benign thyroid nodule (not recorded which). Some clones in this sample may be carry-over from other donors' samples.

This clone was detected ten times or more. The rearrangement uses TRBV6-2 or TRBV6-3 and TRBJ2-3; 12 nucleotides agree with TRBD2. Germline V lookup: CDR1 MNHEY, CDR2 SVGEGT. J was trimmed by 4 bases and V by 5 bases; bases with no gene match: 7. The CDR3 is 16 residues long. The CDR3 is CASSPSTSGSADTQYF. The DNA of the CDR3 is TGTGCCAGCAGTCCCTCGACTAGCGGGAGTGCAGATACGCAGTATTTT.

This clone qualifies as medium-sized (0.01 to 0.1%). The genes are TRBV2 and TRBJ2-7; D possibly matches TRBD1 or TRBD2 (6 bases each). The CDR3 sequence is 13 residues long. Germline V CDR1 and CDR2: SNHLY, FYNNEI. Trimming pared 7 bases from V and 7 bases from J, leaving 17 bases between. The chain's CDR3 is CASTSLGAGEQYF. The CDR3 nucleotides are TGTGCCAGCACTTCCCTGGGGGCGGGGGAGCAGTACTTC.

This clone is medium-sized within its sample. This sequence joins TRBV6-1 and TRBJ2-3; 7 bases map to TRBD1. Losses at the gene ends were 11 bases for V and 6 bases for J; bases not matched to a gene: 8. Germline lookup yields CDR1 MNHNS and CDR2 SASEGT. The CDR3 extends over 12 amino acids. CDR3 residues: CAGRTGGDTQYF. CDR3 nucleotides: TGTGCCGGCCGGACAGGTGGGGATACGCAGTATTTT.

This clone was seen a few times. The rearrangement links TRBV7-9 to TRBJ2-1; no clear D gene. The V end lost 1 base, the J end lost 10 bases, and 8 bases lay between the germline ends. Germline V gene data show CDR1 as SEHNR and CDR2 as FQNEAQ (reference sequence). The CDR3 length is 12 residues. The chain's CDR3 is CASSLGQSEQFF. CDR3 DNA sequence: TGTGCCAGCAGCTTAGGGCAGTCGGAGCAGTTCTTC.

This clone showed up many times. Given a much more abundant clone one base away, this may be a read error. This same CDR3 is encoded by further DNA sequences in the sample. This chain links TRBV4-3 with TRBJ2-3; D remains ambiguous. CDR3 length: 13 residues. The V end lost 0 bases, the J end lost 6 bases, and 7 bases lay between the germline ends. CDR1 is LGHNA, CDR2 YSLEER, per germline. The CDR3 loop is CASSQETTDTQYF. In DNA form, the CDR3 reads TGCGCCAGCAGCCAAGAAACCACGGATACGCAGTATTTT.

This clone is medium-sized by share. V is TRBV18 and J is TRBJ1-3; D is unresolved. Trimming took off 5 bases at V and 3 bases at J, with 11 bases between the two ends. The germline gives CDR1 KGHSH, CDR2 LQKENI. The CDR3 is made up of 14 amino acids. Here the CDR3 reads CASSGSTDGNTIYF. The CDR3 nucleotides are TGTGCCAGCTCAGGTTCGACGGATGGAAACACCATATATTTT.

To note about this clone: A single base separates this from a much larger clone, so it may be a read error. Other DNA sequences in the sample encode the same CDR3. CDR3 in DNA: TGCAGCGTCGAGGCCGGGACTAGCCGTTGGAATGAGCAGTTCTTC. As protein: CSVEAGTSRWNEQFF. This chain uses TRBV29-1 with TRBJ2-1; 9 positions agree with TRBD2. Germline-derived CDR1 and CDR2 are SQVTM and ANQGSEA. Trimming removed 6 bases from V and 7 bases from J; junction bases left unmatched: 13. The CDR3 length is 15 residues.

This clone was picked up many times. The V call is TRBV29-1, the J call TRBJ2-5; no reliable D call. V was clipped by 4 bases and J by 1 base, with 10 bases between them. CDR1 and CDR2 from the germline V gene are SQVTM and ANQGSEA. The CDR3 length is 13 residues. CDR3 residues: CSVARGSQETQYF. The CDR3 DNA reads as TGCAGCGTTGCCCGAGGTTCCCAAGAGACCCAGTACTTC.

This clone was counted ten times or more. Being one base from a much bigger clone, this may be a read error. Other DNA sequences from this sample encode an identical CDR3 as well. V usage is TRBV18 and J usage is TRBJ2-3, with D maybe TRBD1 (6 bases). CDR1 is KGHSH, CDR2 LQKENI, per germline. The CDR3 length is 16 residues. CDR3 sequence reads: CASSRTGYSLVDTQYF. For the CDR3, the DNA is TGTGCCAGCTCTCGTACAGGGTATTCCTTGGTGGATACGCAGTACTTT.

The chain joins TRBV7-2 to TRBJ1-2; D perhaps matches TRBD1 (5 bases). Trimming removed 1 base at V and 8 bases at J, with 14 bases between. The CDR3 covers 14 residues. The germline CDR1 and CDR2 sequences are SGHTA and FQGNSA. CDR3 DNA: TGTGCCAGCAGCTTAGGTCTGCGGGGCGGCGGCTACACCTTC. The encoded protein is CASSLGLRGGGYTF.

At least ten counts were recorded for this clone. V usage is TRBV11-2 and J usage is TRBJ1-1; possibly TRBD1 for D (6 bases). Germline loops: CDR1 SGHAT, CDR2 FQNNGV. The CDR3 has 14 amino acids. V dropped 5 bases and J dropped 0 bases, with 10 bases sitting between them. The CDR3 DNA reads TGTGCCAGCAGCCTCACAGGGATGAACACTGAAGCTTTCTTT. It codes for CASSLTGMNTEAFF.

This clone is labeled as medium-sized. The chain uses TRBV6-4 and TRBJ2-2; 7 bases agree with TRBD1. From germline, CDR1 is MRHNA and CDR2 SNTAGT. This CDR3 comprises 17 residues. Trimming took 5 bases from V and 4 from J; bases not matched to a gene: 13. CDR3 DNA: TGTGCCAGCAGTCTCTATGGGACAGCCCGAGGCACCGGGGAGCTGTTTTTT. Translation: CASSLYGTARGTGELFF.